This entry describes one TCR beta chain. These data originate in a study of cytomegalovirus exposure and HLA in healthy donors. Germline V CDR1 and CDR2: MNHNS, SASEGT. V dropped 6 bases and J dropped 0 bases, with 12 bases sitting between them. The CDR3 consists of 15 residues. This PCR relied on a set of 60 Vbeta primers and 13 Jbeta primers. Sequencing used immunoSEQ multiplex PCR; TCRdb keeps in-frame clones, though not all of them. The sample consists of over 20,000 clones, about two thirds of them appearing once. The chain uses TRBV6-1 and TRBJ2-1; tentative D call: TRBD1 (6 bases). The receptor was derived from a woman aged 50 to 60 in good health and CMV-seronegative. Sequencing was done on a sample of PBMCs. The CDR3 spells CASRMDRNSYNEQFF. CDR3 nucleotides: TGTGCCAGCAGAATGGACAGAAACTCCTACAATGAGCAGTTCTTC.